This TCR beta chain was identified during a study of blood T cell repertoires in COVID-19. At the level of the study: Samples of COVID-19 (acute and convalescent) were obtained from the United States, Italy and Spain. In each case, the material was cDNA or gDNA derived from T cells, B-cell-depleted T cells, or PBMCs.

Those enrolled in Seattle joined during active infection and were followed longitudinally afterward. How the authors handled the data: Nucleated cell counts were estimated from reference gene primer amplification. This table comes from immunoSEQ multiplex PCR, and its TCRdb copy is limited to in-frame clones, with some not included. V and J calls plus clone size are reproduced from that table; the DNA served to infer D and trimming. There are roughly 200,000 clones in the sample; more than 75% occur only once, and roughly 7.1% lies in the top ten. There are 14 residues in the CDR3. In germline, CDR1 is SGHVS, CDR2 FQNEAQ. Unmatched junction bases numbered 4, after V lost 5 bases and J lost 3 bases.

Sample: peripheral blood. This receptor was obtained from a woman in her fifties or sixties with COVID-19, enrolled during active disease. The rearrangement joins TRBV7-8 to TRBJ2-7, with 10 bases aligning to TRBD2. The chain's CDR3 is CASSLTSGVYEQYV. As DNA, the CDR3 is TGTGCCAGCAGCCTTACTAGCGGGGTCTACGAGCAGTACGTC.